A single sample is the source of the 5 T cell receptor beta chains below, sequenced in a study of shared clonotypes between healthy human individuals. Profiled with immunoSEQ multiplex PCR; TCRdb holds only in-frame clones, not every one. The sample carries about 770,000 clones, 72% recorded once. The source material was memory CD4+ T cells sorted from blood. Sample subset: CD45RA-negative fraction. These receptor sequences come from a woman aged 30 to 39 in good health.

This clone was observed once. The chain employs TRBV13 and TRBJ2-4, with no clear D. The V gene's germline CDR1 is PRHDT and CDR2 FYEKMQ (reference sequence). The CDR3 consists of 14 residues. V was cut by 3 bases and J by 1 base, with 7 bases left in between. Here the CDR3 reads CASSFGVAKNIQYF. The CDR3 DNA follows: TGTGCCAGCAGCTTTGGGGTGGCCAAAAACATTCAGTACTTC.

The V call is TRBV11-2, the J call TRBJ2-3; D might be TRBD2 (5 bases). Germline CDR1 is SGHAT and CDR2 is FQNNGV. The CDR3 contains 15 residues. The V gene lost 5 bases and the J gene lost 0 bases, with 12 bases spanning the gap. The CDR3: CASSVGVHSTDTQYF. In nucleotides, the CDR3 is TGTGCCAGCAGCGTCGGGGTCCATAGCACAGATACGCAGTATTTT.

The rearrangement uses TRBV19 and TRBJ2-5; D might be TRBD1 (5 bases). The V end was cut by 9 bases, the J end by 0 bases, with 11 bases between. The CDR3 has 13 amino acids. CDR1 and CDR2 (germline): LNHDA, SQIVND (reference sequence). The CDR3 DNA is TGTGCCAGCAAGAGGACAAACCAAGAGACCCAGTACTTC. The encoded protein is CASKRTNQETQYF.

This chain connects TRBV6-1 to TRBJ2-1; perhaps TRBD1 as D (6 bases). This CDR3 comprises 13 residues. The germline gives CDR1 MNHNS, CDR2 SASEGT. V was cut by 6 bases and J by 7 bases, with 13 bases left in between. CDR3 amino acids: CASSRDTGNEQFF. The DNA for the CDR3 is TGTGCCAGCAGCCGGGACACCGGGAATGAGCAGTTCTTC.

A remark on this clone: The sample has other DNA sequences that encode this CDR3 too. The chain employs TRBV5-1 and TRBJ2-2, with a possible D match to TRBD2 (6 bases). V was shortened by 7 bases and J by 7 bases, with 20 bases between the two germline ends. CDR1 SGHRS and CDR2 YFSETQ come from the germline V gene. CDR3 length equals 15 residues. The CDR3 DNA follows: TGCGCCAGCTGCTCGTTGACTAGTGGGAGCGGGGAGCTGTTTTTT. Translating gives CASCSLTSGSGELFF.